Each of the 20 T cell receptor beta chains below was sequenced from the same sample in a study of cytomegalovirus exposure and HLA in healthy donors. The PCR made use of 60 Vbeta and 13 Jbeta primers. Produced via immunoSEQ multiplex PCR; TCRdb's table is partial and in-frame only. The sample has about 160,000 clones, roughly three quarters seen once. Sequenced input: PBMCs. All receptors derive from a man aged 18 to 30 in good health and CMV-seropositive.

The rearrangement joins TRBV7-2 to TRBJ1-6; 8 nucleotides match TRBD1. The CDR3 contains 15 residues. The V and J ends lost 5 bases and 7 bases, in that order; junction bases with no gene match: 7. The germline V gene has CDR1 SGHTA and CDR2 FQGNSA. The CDR3 spells CASSPNRGRNSPLHF. In DNA form, the CDR3 reads TGTGCCAGCAGCCCGAACAGGGGGAGGAATTCACCCCTCCACTTT. Drawing the rest from reference TRBV7-2 and TRBJ1-6, the complete variable domain is GAGVSQSPSNKVTEKGKDVELRCDPISGHTALYWYRQSLGQGLEFLIYFQGNSAPDKSGLPSDRFSAERTGGSVSTLTIQRTQQEDSAVYLCASSPNRGRNSPLHFGNGTRLTVT.

This rearrangement joins TRBV19 to TRBJ2-6; no firm D call. Germline V gives CDR1 LNHDA, CDR2 SQIVND (reference sequence). Trimming removed 5 bases at V and 0 bases at J, with 8 bases between. The CDR3 has 15 amino acids. The CDR3 nucleotides are TGTGCCAGTAGTTGGCGGATCTCTGGGGCCAACGTCCTGACTTTC. It codes for CASSWRISGANVLTF.

The rearrangement links TRBV5-6 to TRBJ2-1; 8 bases map to TRBD2. In germline, CDR1 is SGHDT, CDR2 YYEEEE. The CDR3 extends over 16 amino acids. Germline trimming cut 4 bases from V and 6 bases from J; bases unmatched to any gene: 12. CDR3 sequence (DNA): TGTGCCAGCAGCCTTCGGGGGGGGGAGGGCCGCAATGAGCAGTTCTTC. This gives the protein CASSLRGGEGRNEQFF.

V and J are TRBV7-9 and TRBJ2-5; D is ambiguous. CDR1 and CDR2 (germline): SEHNR, FQNEAQ (reference sequence). With 7 bases removed from V and 6 bases from J, the gap between germline ends came to 15 bases. CDR3 size: 13 residues. DNA of the CDR3: TGTGCCAGCATGCCATTGTCGGTACAGACCCAGTACTTC. Translating it yields CASMPLSVQTQYF. The full variable domain, its missing parts supplied by reference TRBV7-9 and TRBJ2-5, is DTGVSQNPRHKITKRGQNVTFRCDPISEHNRLYWYRQTLGQGPEFLTYFQNEAQLEKSRLLSDRFSAERPKGSFSTLEIQRTEQGDSAMYLCASMPLSVQTQYFGPGTRLLVL.

This clone was observed a few times. This chain links TRBV5-4 with TRBJ1-5; no firm D call. Trimming took 5 bases from V and 0 from J, leaving 12 bases between them. The CDR3 is 15 amino acids. Germline CDR1 reads SGHNT; CDR2 reads YYREEE (reference sequence). Here the CDR3 reads CASSIDGNSNQPQHF. In DNA, the CDR3 is TGTGCCAGCAGTATCGACGGGAATAGCAATCAGCCCCAGCATTTT.

J is TRBJ2-7 and V is TRBV7-8; TRBD2 agrees at 15 bases. The V segment lost 0 bases and the J segment 7 bases; nucleotides outside the gene matches: 19. Germline V gene data show CDR1 as SGHVS and CDR2 as FQNEAQ. CDR3 size: 21 residues. CDR3 loop: CASSLARTSGRASGYSREQYF. The CDR3, as DNA: TGTGCCAGCAGCTTAGCGAGGACTAGCGGGAGGGCCTCAGGCTACTCGAGGGAGCAGTACTTC.

V gene TRBV16 combines with J gene TRBJ2-5; tentative D call: TRBD1 (5 bases). CDR1 and CDR2 from the germline V gene are KGHSY and FQNENV. The ends were cut back, 0 bases at V and 3 bases at J, with 5 bases in the middle. This CDR3 contains 13 residues. The CDR3 is CASSQSTEETQYF. CDR3 DNA: TGTGCCAGCAGCCAATCGACAGAAGAGACCCAGTACTTC.

The rearrangement links TRBV4-1 to TRBJ2-3; tentative D call: TRBD1 (8 bases). Trimming cost V 2 bases and J 5 bases, with 14 bases left between them. The CDR3 runs to 15 residues. Germline lookup yields CDR1 MGHRA and CDR2 YSYEKL. The chain's CDR3 is CASSQTGGAGDTQYF. CDR3 bases: TGCGCCAGCAGCCAAACAGGGGGGGCTGGAGATACGCAGTATTTT.

The chain joins TRBV5-1 to TRBJ1-2; no reliable D call. The CDR3 runs to 16 residues. The V gene's germline CDR1 is SGHRS and CDR2 YFSETQ. V lost 0 bases, J lost 1 base, and 13 bases lay in between. The CDR3 spells CASSLGRGEVNYGYTF. The CDR3 DNA follows: TGCGCCAGCAGCTTGGGGCGCGGAGAAGTTAACTATGGCTACACCTTC.

The V and J genes are TRBV5-1 and TRBJ2-1; 8 positions agree with TRBD1. There are 17 residues in the CDR3. Germline-derived CDR1 and CDR2 are SGHRS and YFSETQ. V lost 4 bases to trimming and J lost 6 bases; unmatched junction nucleotides: 15. In DNA, the CDR3 is TGCGCCAGCAGCCAGACCCCCCGCAGGGGGCTGGGCAATGAGCAGTTCTTC. Translating gives CASSQTPRRGLGNEQFF.

This chain links TRBV30 with TRBJ1-5; no clear D. The length of the CDR3 is 14 residues. Germline values: CDR1 GTSNPN, CDR2 SVGIG (reference sequence). The V end was cut by 1 base, the J end by 0 bases, with 7 bases between. The CDR3 spells CAWSGGNSNQPQHF. CDR3 sequence (DNA): TGTGCCTGGAGTGGCGGGAATAGCAATCAGCCCCAGCATTTT.

The genes are TRBV27 and TRBJ2-1; a possible D gene is TRBD1 (6 bases). The CDR3 is 13 amino acids. Germline V gene sequence: CDR1 MNHEY, CDR2 SMNVEV (reference sequence). V lost 4 bases and J lost 2, with 6 bases in between. CDR3 loop: CASSWTAYNEQFF. The CDR3, as DNA: TGTGCCAGCAGTTGGACAGCCTACAATGAGCAGTTCTTC.

A note on this clone: A read error may produce the germline difference seen at one junction end. The same CDR3 also results from other DNA sequences found in this sample. The V gene is TRBV6-1, the J gene TRBJ1-2; no clear D. This CDR3 contains 13 residues. Germline V gene sequence: CDR1 MNHNS, CDR2 SASEGT. CDR3 sequence reads: CASSERVGYGYTF. DNA for the CDR3: TGTGCCAGTAGTGAACGGGTAGGCTATGGCTACACCTTC.

This clone was seen once. The chain joins TRBV10-2 to TRBJ2-1; 8 bases fit TRBD2. In germline, CDR1 is WSHSY, CDR2 SAAADI. Trimming removed 3 bases from V and 2 bases from J; junction bases left unmatched: 3. This CDR3 has 15 residues. CDR3 DNA: TGCGCCAGCAGTGATGAGCGGGAGACCTACAATGAGCAGTTCTTC. This gives the protein CASSDERETYNEQFF.

The chain links TRBV27 to TRBJ2-3, with 7 nucleotides matching TRBD2. The V gene end was trimmed by 6 bases and the J gene end by 5 bases; junction bases not matched to a gene: 8. The CDR3 contains 14 residues. Germline CDR1 MNHEY, CDR2 SMNVEV (reference sequence). This CDR3 reads CASSPGGRRDTQYF. CDR3 DNA: TGTGCCAGCAGCCCCGGGGGGAGGAGAGATACGCAGTATTTT.

The rearrangement uses TRBV27 and TRBJ2-3; D not resolved. In germline, CDR1 is MNHEY, CDR2 SMNVEV (reference sequence). This CDR3 contains 13 residues. Trimming took off 6 bases at V and 2 bases at J, with 9 bases between the two ends. Written as DNA, the CDR3 is TGTGCCAGCAGCCGCGAATACACAGATACGCAGTATTTT. As protein: CASSREYTDTQYF.

V gene TRBV7-6 combines with J gene TRBJ2-7; 12 positions agree with TRBD1. J gave up 7 bases and V 5 bases, and 3 bases lay outside the gene matches. The CDR3 extends over 13 amino acids. Germline V gene data show CDR1 as SGHVS and CDR2 as FNYEAQ. CDR3 sequence: CASSRDRGREQYF. DNA of the CDR3: TGTGCCAGCAGCCGGGACAGGGGGCGGGAGCAGTACTTC.

V and J are TRBV5-8 and TRBJ2-7, with unresolved D. V was cut by 2 bases and J by 2 bases, with 5 bases left in between. Per germline, CDR1 SGHTS and CDR2 YDEGEE. The CDR3 length is 12 residues. Here the CDR3 DNA reads TGTGCCAGCAGCTTCAGGACCTACGAGCAGTACTTC. It specifies CASSFRTYEQYF.

The chain joins TRBV15 to TRBJ1-1, with D perhaps matching TRBD1 (5 bases). Germline V gene data show CDR1 as LNHNV and CDR2 as YYDKDF (reference sequence). With 5 bases removed from V and 0 bases from J, the gap between germline ends came to 10 bases. The CDR3 sequence is 14 residues long. The CDR3 DNA is TGTGCCACCAGCGGCGGGACTATGAACACTGAAGCTTTCTTT. Amino acid sequence: CATSGGTMNTEAFF. The full variable domain, its missing parts supplied by reference TRBV15 and TRBJ1-1, is DAMVIQNPRYQVTQFGKPVTLSCSQTLNHNVMYWYQQKSSQAPKLLFHYYDKDFNNEADTPDNFQSRRPNTSFCFLDIRSPGLGDTAMYLCATSGGTMNTEAFFGQGTRLTVV.

The chain combines TRBV27 with TRBJ2-5; a possible D gene is TRBD2 (6 bases). V lost 4 bases to trimming and J lost 12 bases, with 21 bases between them. This CDR3 is 14 amino acids long. The germline V gene encodes CDR1 MNHEY and CDR2 SMNVEV (reference sequence). This CDR3 is CASSWNNDRGLKYF. In DNA form, the CDR3 reads TGTGCCAGCAGTTGGAATAACGATCGGGGACTCAAGTACTTC.